The clone carrying this T cell receptor (beta chain) was seen many times. Its antigen is still unknown. From germline, CDR1 is SEHNR and CDR2 FQNEAQ (reference sequence). The CDR3 contains 12 residues. With 5 bases removed from V and 9 bases from J, the gap between germline ends came to 11 bases. The entry originates in a study of spatial heterogeneity in lung cancer. The study's findings and limits: The study found that expanded intratumoral alpha and beta TCR counts tracked tumor mutation counts.

A single record per CDR3 protein comes from TCRdb applying MiXCR to the 5' RACE reads. The sample yields about 21,000 distinct CDR3 sequences, under 3.5% seen once. The time point was: sample taken at primary tumor resection. This chain connects TRBV7-9 to TRBJ2-1; D call uncertain. The material was lung tumor tissue, obtained at surgery. This clonotype was obtained from a male donor with early-stage non-small cell lung cancer. The CDR3 spells CASSLRYVEQFF. For the CDR3, the DNA is TGTGCCAGCAGCCTTCGATACGTTGAGCAGTTCTTC.